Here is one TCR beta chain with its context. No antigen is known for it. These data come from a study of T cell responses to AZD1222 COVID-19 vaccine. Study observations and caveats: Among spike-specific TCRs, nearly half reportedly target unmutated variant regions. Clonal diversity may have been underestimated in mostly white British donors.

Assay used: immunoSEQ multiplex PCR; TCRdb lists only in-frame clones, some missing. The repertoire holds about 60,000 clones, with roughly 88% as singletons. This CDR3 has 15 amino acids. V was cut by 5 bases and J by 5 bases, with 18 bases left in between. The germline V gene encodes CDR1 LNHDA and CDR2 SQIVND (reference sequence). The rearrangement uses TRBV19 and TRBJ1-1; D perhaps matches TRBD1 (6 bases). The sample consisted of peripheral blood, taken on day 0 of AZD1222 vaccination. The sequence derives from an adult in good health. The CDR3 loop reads CASSAQHREGTEAFF. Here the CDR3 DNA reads TGTGCCAGTAGTGCCCAACACAGGGAGGGAACTGAAGCTTTCTTT.